The next 25 T cell receptor beta chains were all read from a single sample in a study of PD-1 blockade in classical Hodgkin lymphoma. This table comes from immunoSEQ multiplex PCR, and its TCRdb copy is limited to in-frame clones, with some not included. The repertoire includes about 32,000 clones, around 90% of them detected once, and about 0.31% sits in the top ten. Time point meaning: cycle 4 day 1 (C4D1), after 5 to 7 weeks of nivolumab. Every patient experienced relapse after autologous stem cell transplantation, and brentuximab vedotin exposure varied. Thawed PBMCs underwent magnetic negative selection to yield purified CD4+ T cells. Sequencing used CD4+ T cells from blood, obtained before the fourth cycle of nivolumab. These receptors came from a human donor with classical Hodgkin lymphoma.

The V gene is TRBV30, the J gene TRBJ2-5, with D perhaps being TRBD1 or TRBD2 (6 bases each). This CDR3 has 14 amino acids. V was clipped by 5 bases and J by 5 bases, with 18 bases between them. Per germline, CDR1 GTSNPN and CDR2 SVGIG (reference sequence). The CDR3 DNA reads as TGTGCCTGGGCGGGGCAGGGGATTAGGGAGACCCAGTACTTC. The encoded protein is CAWAGQGIRETQYF.

The chain combines TRBV19 with TRBJ2-6; D might be TRBD1 (5 bases). The CDR3 is made up of 16 amino acids. The germline V and J ends were trimmed by 3 bases and 4 bases, with 13 bases remaining between them. CDR1 and CDR2 (germline): LNHDA, SQIVND (reference sequence). DNA for the CDR3: TGTGCCAGTAGTATTTCAGGGAATGCGGGGGCCAACGTCCTGACTTTC. Protein: CASSISGNAGANVLTF.

This chain links TRBV5-5 with TRBJ2-5, with 8 bases matching TRBD1. The CDR3 length is 14 residues. Unmatched junction bases numbered 3, after V lost 4 bases and J lost 1 base. Germline V gene sequence: CDR1 SGHKS, CDR2 YYEKEE (reference sequence). DNA of the CDR3: TGTGCCAGCAGCCCAGGGGGCGGCCAAGAGACCCAGTACTTC. This codes for CASSPGGGQETQYF.

The chain employs TRBV11-2 and TRBJ1-2; D is ambiguous. Germline CDR1 reads SGHAT; CDR2 reads FQNNGV. The CDR3 runs to 14 residues. Trimming removed 5 bases at V and 8 bases at J, with 18 bases between. This chain's CDR3 is CASSIGGRLPGYTF. As DNA, the CDR3 is TGTGCCAGCAGCATCGGTGGAAGGTTACCCGGCTACACCTTC.

The genes are TRBV25-1 and TRBJ2-2; 11 bases map to TRBD2. V was pared by 4 bases and J by 5 bases, with 6 bases of the junction left unmatched. Per germline, CDR1 MGHDK and CDR2 SYGVNS. The CDR3 contains 16 residues. This chain's CDR3 is CASSGLAGGRTGELFF. The CDR3 region has the DNA TGTGCCAGCAGTGGGCTAGCGGGAGGACGAACCGGGGAGCTGTTTTTT.

This clone was picked up one time. The chain has TRBV7-8 and TRBJ2-1; 9 bases map to TRBD2. The germline CDR1 and CDR2 sequences are SGHVS and FQNEAQ. The CDR3 runs to 17 residues. V lost 5 bases and J lost 8; bases outside the gene matches: 16. In DNA form, the CDR3 reads TGTGCCAGCAGCCCTTTCACCTTAGCGGGAGCTTGGGATGAGCAGTTCTTC. Amino acids: CASSPFTLAGAWDEQFF.

The rearrangement links TRBV27 to TRBJ2-6; 8 bases map to TRBD1. The CDR3 is 19 amino acids. V lost 2 bases, J lost 0 bases, and 9 bases stayed unmatched. The germline gives CDR1 MNHEY, CDR2 SMNVEV (reference sequence). In nucleotides, the CDR3 is TGTGCCAGCAGTTTACCTCCCGGACAGGGAAGCTCTGGGGCCAACGTCCTGACTTTC. It encodes CASSLPPGQGSSGANVLTF.

V is TRBV18 and J is TRBJ2-1; 14 bases fit TRBD2. Looked up from germline, CDR1 is KGHSH and CDR2 is LQKENI. CDR3 length: 16 residues. V trimming: 4 bases; J trimming: 8 bases; junction bases outside the gene matches: 7. The CDR3 DNA follows: TGTGCCAGCTCACGACCGGGACTAGCGGGAGTTTATGAGCAGTTCTTC. This encodes CASSRPGLAGVYEQFF.

This chain links TRBV6-1 with TRBJ2-7; D perhaps matches TRBD1 (6 bases). Trimming took off 4 bases at V and 2 bases at J, with 12 bases between the two ends. CDR1 and CDR2 (germline): MNHNS, SASEGT. The CDR3 consists of 14 residues. The CDR3 region is CASSVAGQTYEQYF. CDR3 nucleotides: TGTGCCAGCAGTGTGGCCGGACAGACCTACGAGCAGTACTTC.

This sequence joins TRBV28 and TRBJ2-7; 7 bases line up with TRBD1. From germline, CDR1 is MDHEN and CDR2 SYDVKM. The length of the CDR3 is 15 residues. Germline trimming cut 5 bases from V and 6 bases from J; bases unmatched to any gene: 13. CDR3 sequence reads: CASSTPSSDRTEQYF. CDR3 nucleotide sequence: TGTGCCAGCAGTACCCCCTCGTCGGACAGGACCGAGCAGTACTTC. The whole variable domain, filled in from reference TRBV28 and TRBJ2-7, reads DVKVTQSSRYLVKRTGEKVFLECVQDMDHENMFWYRQDPGLGLRLIYFSYDVKMKEKGDIPEGYSVSREKKERFSLILESASTNQTSMYLCASSTPSSDRTEQYFGPGTRLTVT.

J is TRBJ1-5 and V is TRBV30, with D uncertain. In germline, CDR1 is GTSNPN, CDR2 SVGIG (reference sequence). Trimming removed 1 base from V and 0 bases from J, with 7 bases in between. The CDR3 length is 14 residues. CDR3 region: CAWSGDYSNQPQHF. DNA for the CDR3: TGTGCCTGGAGTGGGGATTATAGCAATCAGCCCCAGCATTTT.

The chain uses TRBV28 and TRBJ1-3, with 9 bases fitting TRBD1. Germline lookup yields CDR1 MDHEN and CDR2 SYDVKM. V lost 5 bases to trimming and J lost 2 bases; unmatched junction nucleotides: 10. CDR3 length: 17 amino acids. This CDR3 reads CASSAGTGFKAGNTIYF. The DNA of the CDR3 is TGTGCCAGCAGTGCCGGGACAGGGTTCAAGGCTGGAAACACCATATATTTT.

The rearrangement joins TRBV2 to TRBJ2-3; D gene uncertain. Germline CDR1 and CDR2: SNHLY and FYNNEI. The CDR3 runs 15 residues. The ends were cut back, 7 bases at V and 1 base at J, with 15 bases in the middle. The CDR3 nucleotides read TGTGCCAGCAAAGACCGGGCCATTCGCACAGATACGCAGTATTTT. Its protein product is CASKDRAIRTDTQYF.

The chain has TRBV7-3 and TRBJ2-5, with D maybe TRBD1 (5 bases). Per germline, CDR1 SGHTA and CDR2 FQGTGA. There are 13 residues in the CDR3. V was pared by 5 bases and J by 2 bases, with 9 bases between. CDR3 loop: CASSVGAQETQYF. CDR3 coding DNA: TGTGCCAGCAGCGTTGGGGCACAAGAGACCCAGTACTTC.

This chain uses TRBV18 with TRBJ2-7; 12 nucleotides line up with TRBD2. Losses at the gene ends were 6 bases for V and 2 bases for J; bases not matched to a gene: 8. Germline CDR1 is KGHSH and CDR2 is LQKENI. CDR3 length: 16 residues. As DNA, the CDR3 is TGTGCCAGCTCCCCTCTACTAGCGGGAGGCCCCTACGAGCAGTACTTC. This translates into CASSPLLAGGPYEQYF.

This clone was picked up a small number of times. The chain uses TRBV5-1 and TRBJ2-2; the match to TRBD2 covers 8 bases. The V gene end was trimmed by 2 bases and the J gene end by 2 bases; junction bases not matched to a gene: 8. CDR3 length: 17 residues. CDR1 and CDR2 from the germline V gene are SGHRS and YFSETQ. CDR3 residues: CASSFALAGLNTGELFF. CDR3 nucleotides: TGCGCCAGCAGCTTCGCGCTAGCGGGCCTCAACACCGGGGAGCTGTTTTTT.

In the case of this clone: One end of the junction is discordant with germline, which a read error may explain. The chain links TRBV7-2 to TRBJ2-3; 13 bases map to TRBD2. The germline V gene encodes CDR1 SGHTA and CDR2 FQGNSA. This CDR3 region has 13 residues. The CDR3 DNA is TGTGCCAGCAGCTTAGAAACTAGCGGGAGGGGGTTTTTT. Translating gives CASSLETSGRGFF.

In DNA, the CDR3 is TGTGCCAGCAGCTTAGGCGGGAGGAGAAAAGAGACCCAGTACTTC. It specifies CASSLGGRRKETQYF. This chain joins TRBV7-8 and TRBJ2-5; 8 bases line up with TRBD2. This CDR3 spans 15 amino acids. From germline, CDR1 is SGHVS and CDR2 FQNEAQ. Trimming took 1 base from V and 3 from J; bases not matched to a gene: 4.

The rearrangement uses TRBV30 and TRBJ2-5, with D unclear. Germline assignment: CDR1 GTSNPN and CDR2 SVGIG (reference sequence). The CDR3 has 13 residues. V lost 4 bases and J lost 1, with 10 bases in between. The CDR3 loop reads CAWNPWSQETQYF. Here the CDR3 DNA reads TGTGCCTGGAATCCTTGGTCCCAAGAGACCCAGTACTTC. The full variable domain, with the rest looked up from reference TRBV30 and TRBJ2-5, is SQTIHQWPATLVQPVGSPLSLECTVEGTSNPNLYWYRQAAGRGLQLLFYSVGIGQISSEVPQNLSASRPQDRQFILSSKKLLLSDSGFYLCAWNPWSQETQYFGPGTRLLVL.

The chain uses TRBV11-3 and TRBJ2-5; 13 bases line up with TRBD2. V lost 4 bases, J lost 5 bases, and 7 bases stayed unmatched. Germline-derived CDR1 and CDR2 are SGHNT and YENEEA. CDR3 length: 16 residues. CDR3 in DNA: TGTGCCAGCAGCTACACTAGCGGGAGGGCCCGGGAGACCCAGTACTTC. Its protein product is CASSYTSGRARETQYF.

The chain combines TRBV14 with TRBJ1-4; D unresolved. V was shortened by 4 bases and J by 3 bases, with 3 bases between the two germline ends. The CDR3 is 12 residues long. The germline V gene encodes CDR1 SGHDN and CDR2 FVKESK. CDR3 region: CASSPPNEKLFF. DNA for the CDR3: TGTGCCAGCAGCCCCCCTAATGAAAAACTGTTTTTT. Variable domain in full (rest from reference TRBV14 and TRBJ1-4): EAGVTQFPSHSVIEKGQTVTLRCDPISGHDNLYWYRRVMGKEIKFLLHFVKESKQDESGMPNNRFLAERTGGTYSTLKVQPAELEDSGVYFCASSPPNEKLFFGSGTQLSVL.

The V and J genes are TRBV28 and TRBJ2-2, with D perhaps TRBD1 (5 bases). Trimming left V 7 bases short and J 7 bases short, with 13 bases between. Germline CDR1 and CDR2: MDHEN and SYDVKM. The CDR3 extends over 13 amino acids. The CDR3 loop is CASTRPQGGELFF. In DNA, the CDR3 is TGTGCCAGCACGAGACCTCAGGGCGGGGAGCTGTTTTTT.

In its sample, this clone was seen once. The chain links TRBV28 to TRBJ2-1; D is uncertain. This CDR3 spans 10 amino acids. Germline V gene data show CDR1 as MDHEN and CDR2 as SYDVKM. V gave up 5 bases and J gave up 11 bases, with 7 bases separating them. The CDR3 here is CASSNAQQFF. CDR3 in DNA: TGTGCCAGCAGTAACGCCCAGCAGTTCTTC.

The chain carries TRBV5-1 and TRBJ2-3; 11 nucleotides align to TRBD2. The CDR3 covers 17 residues. Germline V gene lookup returns CDR1 SGHRS and CDR2 YFSETQ. J gave up 4 bases and V 4 bases, and 11 bases lay outside the gene matches. CDR3 sequence: CASSATTSGRGADTQYF. The CDR3 nucleotides are TGCGCCAGCAGCGCTACCACTAGCGGGAGAGGGGCAGATACGCAGTATTTT.

The CDR3 sequence: CATSREPPSGRYNEQFF. As DNA, the CDR3 is TGTGCCACCAGCAGAGAACCCCCTAGCGGGAGGTACAATGAGCAGTTCTTC. The gene calls are TRBV15 and TRBJ2-1; 11 nucleotides line up with TRBD2. The germline gives CDR1 LNHNV, CDR2 YYDKDF (reference sequence). This CDR3 has 17 amino acids. Germline trimming cut 0 bases from V and 4 bases from J; bases unmatched to any gene: 5.